Presented here are 5 T cell receptor beta chains from one specimen sequenced in a study of blood T cell repertoires in COVID-19. Sequencing was performed with immunoSEQ multiplex PCR; in TCRdb, only in-frame clones are kept and a portion is missing. Here the sample spans tens of thousands of clones, approximately 90% being singletons. Sequencing input: peripheral blood. The receptors were gathered from a man in his sixties with acute or convalescent COVID-19.

The chain joins TRBV5-1 to TRBJ2-3; 11 nucleotides line up with TRBD2. Germline CDR1 reads SGHRS; CDR2 reads YFSETQ. After removal of 1 base from V and 3 bases from J, the junction contained 4 bases not matched to a gene. This CDR3 has 16 residues. This CDR3 is CASSLTSGSTTDTQYF. For the CDR3, the DNA is TGCGCCAGCAGCTTGACTAGCGGGAGTACAACAGATACGCAGTATTTT.

The rearrangement uses TRBV4-2 and TRBJ2-7; a possible D gene is TRBD2 (5 bases). V was cut by 1 base and J by 4 bases, with 14 bases left in between. CDR1 and CDR2 from the germline V gene are LGHNA and YNFKEQ. This CDR3 comprises 15 residues. For the CDR3, the DNA is TGTGCCAGCAGCCAAGGACGGGGAAGCTCGTACGAGCAGTACTTC. Protein sequence: CASSQGRGSSYEQYF.

The chain carries TRBV5-6 and TRBJ2-1; the D gene is possibly TRBD2 (6 bases). The CDR3 totals 15 residues. V lost 4 bases, J lost 7 bases, and 18 bases lay in between. Germline V CDR1 and CDR2: SGHDT, YYEEEE. The CDR3 DNA reads TGTGCCAGCAGCCCCCCGGCGGGGTTTTATAATGAGCAGTTCTTC. Residues: CASSPPAGFYNEQFF.

The V and J genes are TRBV3-1 (or the pseudogene TRBV3-2) and TRBJ1-2; no clear D. V lost 6 bases, J lost 2 bases, and 7 bases lay in between. In germline, CDR1 is LGHDT, CDR2 YNNKEL (reference sequence). The CDR3 has 12 residues. This chain's CDR3 is CASRSENYGYTF. CDR3 sequence (DNA): TGTGCCAGCAGGTCGGAGAACTATGGCTACACCTTC.

The chain has TRBV27 and TRBJ1-4, with 11 bases matching TRBD1. The CDR3 sequence is 14 residues long. J gave up 8 bases and V 5 bases, and 4 bases lay outside the gene matches. CDR1 is MNHEY, CDR2 SMNVEV, per germline (reference sequence). The CDR3 loop is CASSPGTGGEKLFF. CDR3 coding DNA: TGTGCCAGCAGTCCCGGGACAGGGGGAGAAAAACTGTTTTTT.